This passage covers 20 T cell receptor beta chains from one sample sequenced in a study of blood T cell repertoires in COVID-19. Clones were sequenced by immunoSEQ multiplex PCR, and TCRdb holds only the in-frame ones, with some missing. The sample lists some 150,000 clones, 70% to 90% occurring once. Sequences were obtained from PBMCs or T cells enriched from blood (not recorded which). These TCRs come from a woman aged 45-60 years who had recovered from COVID-19.

CDR3 in DNA: TGTGCCAGCAGCCCGGCGGGGGGTTGGAGCACTGAAGCTTTCTTT. Its translation: CASSPAGGWSTEAFF. This rearrangement joins TRBV28 to TRBJ1-1, with D possibly matching TRBD1 (5 bases). Trimming removed 6 bases from V and 4 bases from J, with 18 bases in between. Germline V gene lookup returns CDR1 MDHEN and CDR2 SYDVKM. The CDR3 covers 15 residues.

A single count supports this clone. The V and J genes are TRBV5-4 and TRBJ2-5, with D tentatively TRBD2 (5 bases). Per germline, CDR1 SGHNT and CDR2 YYREEE (reference sequence). V was clipped by 0 bases and J by 4 bases, with 7 bases between them. CDR3 length: 13 amino acids. The CDR3 protein is CASSLEGRETQYF. The CDR3 DNA is TGTGCCAGCAGCTTGGAAGGGAGAGAGACCCAGTACTTC.

The gene calls are TRBV29-1 and TRBJ1-2; no reliable D call. Trimming left V 1 base short and J 1 base short, with 13 bases between. Germline V gene lookup returns CDR1 SQVTM and CDR2 ANQGSEA. This CDR3 has 15 amino acids. The CDR3 protein is CSVEGTQKNNYGYTF. The CDR3 nucleotides are TGCAGCGTTGAAGGCACACAGAAGAATAACTATGGCTACACCTTC.

This chain connects TRBV24-1 to TRBJ1-1; the D is unclear. Between the trimmed V and J ends, which lost 6 bases and 5 bases, there was a span of 6 bases. Germline V gene lookup returns CDR1 KGHDR and CDR2 SFDVKD. The CDR3 has 11 residues. CDR3 nucleotide sequence: TGTGCCACCAGTTACAGTACTGAAGCTTTCTTT. This sequence encodes CATSYSTEAFF.

CDR3 in amino acids: CASSQPRDTNYNEQFF. CDR3 coding DNA: TGTGCCAGCAGCCAGCCGAGGGACACAAATTACAATGAGCAGTTCTTC. V gene TRBV7-9 combines with J gene TRBJ2-1; weak D call: TRBD1 (6 bases). Trimming stripped 5 bases from V and 4 bases from J, with 18 bases between. Germline V lookup: CDR1 SEHNR, CDR2 FQNEAQ (reference sequence). The CDR3 sequence is 16 residues long.

The chain employs TRBV3-1 (or the pseudogene TRBV3-2) and TRBJ1-3; D is unclear. Germline values: CDR1 LGHDT, CDR2 YNNKEL (reference sequence). This CDR3 has 16 amino acids. Trimming removed 10 bases at V and 0 bases at J, with 19 bases between. The CDR3 DNA follows: TGTGCCACCTCCCCCGTGGGAGTCTCCTCTGGAAACACCATATATTTT. This encodes CATSPVGVSSGNTIYF.

This CDR3 is CASSSADRDITEAFF. In DNA, the CDR3 is TGTGCCAGCAGTTCGGCCGACAGGGACATCACTGAAGCTTTCTTT. The V gene is TRBV28, the J gene TRBJ1-1; 7 bases fit TRBD1. V gave up 4 bases and J gave up 4 bases; unmatched junction bases: 9. The CDR3 runs to 15 residues. Per germline, CDR1 MDHEN and CDR2 SYDVKM.

The V call is TRBV7-9, the J call TRBJ2-7, with 8 bases lining up with TRBD2. V shed 4 bases, J shed 2 bases, and the junction held 10 bases outside the gene matches. Germline CDR1 and CDR2: SEHNR and FQNEAQ (reference sequence). The CDR3 length is 16 residues. The CDR3 DNA sequence: TGTGCCAGCAGCTCCGACTTAAGCGGGAGCACCTACGAGCAGTACGTC. It codes for CASSSDLSGSTYEQYV.

The chain employs TRBV5-1 and TRBJ1-3; TRBD1 matches 8 bases. The J segment lost 4 bases and the V segment lost 7 bases, leaving 4 bases of the junction unmatched. Germline V gene data show CDR1 as SGHRS and CDR2 as YFSETQ. CDR3 length equals 13 residues. In nucleotides, the CDR3 is TGCGCCAGCCAAGGGACAGGAGGAAACACCATATATTTT. It codes for CASQGTGGNTIYF.

The chain employs TRBV7-2 and TRBJ2-2; perhaps TRBD2 as D (6 bases). Trimming left V 4 bases short and J 4 bases short, with 19 bases between. This CDR3 comprises 17 residues. Germline lookup yields CDR1 SGHTA and CDR2 FQGNSA. CDR3 bases: TGTGCCAGCAGCTGGGCGCCCGGTGTGGGGGGCACCGGGGAGCTGTTTTTT. It is translated as CASSWAPGVGGTGELFF.

This clone was seen at least ten times. The chain recombines TRBV3-1 (or the pseudogene TRBV3-2) with TRBJ2-7, with D hard to call. CDR1 and CDR2 (germline): LGHDT, YNNKEL (reference sequence). CDR3 length: 13 residues. The V end was cut by 1 base, the J end by 3 bases, with 7 bases between. CDR3 bases: TGTGCCAGCAGCCAAGGAGGCTACTACGAGCAGTACGTC. Translated: CASSQGGYYEQYV.

This chain links TRBV5-1 with TRBJ1-3, with TRBD1 identical over 8 bases. CDR3 length equals 15 residues. The ends lost 5 bases at V and 0 bases at J; junction bases unmatched: 4. Germline loops: CDR1 SGHRS, CDR2 YFSETQ. In DNA, the CDR3 is TGCGCCAGCAGGACAGGGGTCCCCTCTGGAAACACCATATATTTT. Translation: CASRTGVPSGNTIYF.

This chain uses TRBV28 with TRBJ1-4; TRBD1 matches at 7 bases. V was clipped by 6 bases and J by 5 bases; unmatched bases: 6. The CDR3 covers 14 residues. The germline CDR1 and CDR2 sequences are MDHEN and SYDVKM. CDR3: CASRKGTANEKLFF. The DNA for the CDR3 is TGTGCCAGCAGAAAAGGGACAGCAAATGAAAAACTGTTTTTT.

This chain links TRBV4-1 with TRBJ2-3; TRBD2 aligns across 10 bases. The length of the CDR3 is 18 residues. J was trimmed by 0 bases and V by 1 base; bases with no gene match: 7. Germline V gene data show CDR1 as MGHRA and CDR2 as YSYEKL. Written as DNA, the CDR3 is TGCGCCAGCAGCCAAGCCCAAGGGACTAGCGAGAGCACAGATACGCAGTATTTT. Translation: CASSQAQGTSESTDTQYF.

The V gene is TRBV4-3, the J gene TRBJ1-1, with D unclear. CDR1 LGHNA and CDR2 YSLEER come from the germline V gene. CDR3 size: 15 residues. V lost 2 bases to trimming and J lost 1 base, with 11 bases between them. Written as DNA, the CDR3 is TGCGCCAGCAGCCAACCGAATGAGGGGAACACTGAAGCTTTCTTT. The encoded protein is CASSQPNEGNTEAFF.

This sequence joins TRBV11-3 and TRBJ2-3; a possible D gene is TRBD2 (6 bases). V lost 1 base and J lost 1, with 12 bases in between. Germline V CDR1 and CDR2: SGHNT, YENEEA. There are 16 residues in the CDR3. The CDR3 here is CASSLGFGGGTDTQYF. The DNA for the CDR3 is TGTGCCAGCAGCTTAGGGTTCGGGGGTGGCACAGATACGCAGTATTTT.

The chain uses TRBV11-2 and TRBJ1-1; D is unresolved. V shed 5 bases and J shed 6 bases, with 4 bases lying between them. Germline CDR1 SGHAT, CDR2 FQNNGV. The CDR3 runs to 10 residues. The CDR3 spells CASSRAEAFF. For the CDR3, the DNA is TGTGCCAGCAGCCGGGCTGAAGCTTTCTTT.

The chain carries TRBV6-5 and TRBJ1-3; 7 nucleotides match TRBD1. The CDR3 runs to 15 residues. Germline CDR1 reads MNHEY; CDR2 reads SVGAGI. Trimming at V came to 6 bases and at J to 3 bases, leaving 8 bases not matched to a gene. The chain's CDR3 is CASRNIQGDGNTIYF. The CDR3 DNA reads as TGTGCCAGCAGAAATATCCAGGGGGATGGAAACACCATATATTTT.

There are a few counts of this clone. This chain uses TRBV4-1 with TRBJ1-1; 7 bases are a match to TRBD1. The CDR3 totals 15 residues. Trimming at V came to 4 bases and at J to 1 base, leaving 6 bases not matched to a gene. Germline V gives CDR1 MGHRA, CDR2 YSYEKL. CDR3 nucleotide sequence: TGCGCCAGCAGCCGATTACAGGGGCGGAACACTGAAGCTTTCTTT. Its protein product is CASSRLQGRNTEAFF.

The chain carries TRBV5-1 and TRBJ1-4; possible D gene TRBD1, 5 bases. In germline, CDR1 is SGHRS, CDR2 YFSETQ. Deletions cut 3 bases from V and 3 bases from J, with 18 bases between. The CDR3 is 17 amino acids. The CDR3 sequence is CASSSSPRQSSNEKLFF. CDR3 DNA: TGCGCCAGCAGCTCTTCCCCCCGACAGTCTTCTAATGAAAAACTGTTTTTT.